This T cell receptor beta chain appears in the sequencing data of a study of T-cell reconstitution after alpha-beta-depleted transplantation in children. Germline V gene lookup returns CDR1 SGHRS and CDR2 YFSETQ. The CDR3 runs to 14 residues. J lost 3 bases, V lost 4 bases, and 6 bases had no gene match. Points from the study as a whole: Surviving thymic progenitors and recipient T cells were the source of high TCRbeta diversity at day 60 in some patients. T cells produced anew were the main source of T-cell counts and diversity one year after transplant. Roughly two months post-transplant, alpha-beta T cells reportedly originated from several hundred graft clones that had expanded.

Molecular barcoding with unique molecular identifiers was used for the TCRbeta library. Via MiXCR, TCRdb re-called the PCR reads, giving one row per CDR3 protein. The data show about 130,000 distinct CDR3 sequences, 8.5% to 10% seen once. This clonotype was picked up many times. Its antigen is as yet unknown. The chain combines TRBV5-1 with TRBJ2-7, with 8 positions matching TRBD1. Sequencing was performed on PBMCs, mostly from graft donor cells, taken 180 days after TCRalphabeta/CD19-depleted stem cell transplant. The sequence was collected from a girl in the first two years of life who had a stem cell transplant for combined immunodeficiency, so the T cells may come from the graft donor. This CDR3 is CASSRGQGIYEQYF. CDR3 coding DNA: TGCGCCAGCAGCCGCGGACAGGGCATCTACGAGCAGTACTTC.